Shown below are 23 T cell receptor beta chains from a single sample sequenced in a study of human T cells and chemical hapten exposure. MiXCR, run by TCRdb on the RACE reads, gives a single entry per CDR3 protein. The sample has some 31,000 distinct CDR3 sequences, around 5.5% seen once. As to time point: healthy volunteer bleed at 6 weeks. The total RNA was obtained from whole blood that was not fractionated. The sequencing sample was made of whole blood. The receptors derive from a human donor in good health. Some clones in this sample may be carry-over from other donors' samples.

This clonotype has ten or more counts. The rearrangement joins TRBV2 to TRBJ1-1; D is unresolved. Between the trimmed V and J ends, which lost 6 bases and 0 bases, there was a span of 5 bases. Germline CDR1 is SNHLY and CDR2 is FYNNEI. The CDR3 runs to 12 residues. CDR3 bases: TGTGCCAGCAGGGCCCTGAACACTGAAGCTTTCTTT. Translating gives CASRALNTEAFF.

This clonotype was recorded many times. The V gene is TRBV29-1, the J gene TRBJ1-1; no definite D call. V dropped 8 bases and J dropped 4 bases, with 14 bases sitting between them. This CDR3 spans 12 amino acids. Germline V gives CDR1 SQVTM, CDR2 ANQGSEA. This CDR3 is CSSASVSTEAFF. The CDR3 DNA follows: TGCAGCTCCGCGTCGGTCAGCACTGAAGCTTTCTTT.

The sample holds one count of this clonotype. The chain is built from TRBV6-5 and TRBJ2-7, with 7 bases lining up with TRBD1. The CDR3 has 16 residues. Looked up from germline, CDR1 is MNHEY and CDR2 is SVGAGI. Unmatched junction bases numbered 10, after V lost 0 bases and J lost 5 bases. CDR3 DNA sequence: TGTGCCAGCAGTTACTCCAGGGGGAACCCCACTCACGAGCAGTACTTC. It translates to CASSYSRGNPTHEQYF.

In this sample, this clonotype turned up many times. The chain combines TRBV20-1 with TRBJ1-1; D possibly corresponds to TRBD1 (5 bases). The length of the CDR3 is 14 residues. V was clipped by 6 bases and J by 0 bases, with 14 bases between them. Germline values: CDR1 DFQATT, CDR2 SNEGSKA (reference sequence). CDR3 sequence: CSALPGLLNTEAFF. CDR3 bases: TGCAGTGCGTTACCGGGACTCTTGAACACTGAAGCTTTCTTT.

This clonotype was picked up many times. The V call is TRBV9, the J call TRBJ2-5, with D perhaps matching TRBD2 (6 bases). Germline assignment: CDR1 SGDLS and CDR2 YYNGEE. CDR3 length: 13 amino acids. V lost 10 bases, J lost 2 bases, and 15 bases lay in between. The CDR3 loop is CARRRGQQETQYF. The CDR3 DNA is TGTGCCCGACGGCGGGGTCAGCAAGAGACCCAGTACTTC.

Ten or more counts support this clonotype. The rearrangement uses TRBV5-6 and TRBJ2-3, with D possibly matching TRBD2 (6 bases). The CDR3 is made up of 15 amino acids. Looked up from germline, CDR1 is SGHDT and CDR2 is YYEEEE. Trimming removed 4 bases from V and 4 bases from J, with 16 bases in between. In DNA form, the CDR3 reads TGTGCCAGCAGCATCGGGACTCCGGGGGCAGATACGCAGTATTTT. This sequence encodes CASSIGTPGADTQYF.

This clonotype has a count of ten or more. The chain employs TRBV12-3 or TRBV12-4 and TRBJ2-7; D is possibly TRBD1 (6 bases). The CDR3 is made up of 13 amino acids. The ends were cut back, 3 bases at V and 5 bases at J, with 11 bases in the middle. In DNA form, the CDR3 reads TGTGCCAGCAGTTTTCTCAGGGGCCACGAGCAGTACTTC. It is translated as CASSFLRGHEQYF.

This clonotype was recorded many times. The chain recombines TRBV12-3 or TRBV12-4 with TRBJ1-1; D call uncertain. The ends were cut back, 6 bases at V and 1 base at J, with 15 bases in the middle. The CDR3 loop spans 15 amino acids. CDR3 residues: CASRPMTPPNTEAFF. For the CDR3, the DNA is TGTGCCAGCAGACCGATGACACCACCGAACACTGAAGCTTTCTTT.

This clonotype was observed a handful of times. The CDR3 bases are TGCAGCGTTGAGGCAGCCATGAACACTGAAGCTTTCTTT. The encoded protein is CSVEAAMNTEAFF. This chain links TRBV29-1 with TRBJ1-1; D gene uncertain. V dropped 3 bases and J dropped 0 bases, with 8 bases sitting between them. CDR1 is SQVTM and CDR2 is ANQGSEA in the germline V gene. The CDR3 has 13 amino acids.

This clonotype occurred a few times. The chain has TRBV20-1 and TRBJ1-2; 9 nucleotides match TRBD1. There are 14 residues in the CDR3. V lost 2 bases and J lost 3; bases outside the gene matches: 4. Germline V gene sequence: CDR1 DFQATT, CDR2 SNEGSKA (reference sequence). The CDR3 spells CSARTGGADYGYTF. For the CDR3, the DNA is TGCAGTGCTAGAACAGGGGGCGCCGACTATGGCTACACCTTC.

This clonotype was seen a handful of times. The chain is built from TRBV6-1 and TRBJ2-2; TRBD1 or TRBD2 may be the D gene (6 bases each). The CDR3 has 12 residues. The V end lost 8 bases, the J end lost 7 bases, and 11 bases lay between the germline ends. Germline lookup yields CDR1 MNHNS and CDR2 SASEGT. The CDR3 sequence is CASGGQGGELFF. CDR3 nucleotides: TGTGCCAGCGGGGGGCAGGGCGGGGAGCTGTTTTTT.

In its sample, this clonotype was seen many times. The chain recombines TRBV18 with TRBJ1-6; D ambiguous. The CDR3 has 14 residues. Germline V gene sequence: CDR1 KGHSH, CDR2 LQKENI. The V end lost 2 bases, the J end lost 6 bases, and 8 bases lay between the germline ends. CDR3 protein: CASSPLGSNSPLHF. For the CDR3, the DNA is TGTGCCAGCTCACCATTAGGGAGTAATTCACCCCTCCACTTT.

This clonotype was detected ten times or more. V gene TRBV7-6 combines with J gene TRBJ2-7; 8 positions match TRBD1. CDR3 length equals 20 residues. Germline V gene sequence: CDR1 SGHVS, CDR2 FNYEAQ. J lost 3 bases, V lost 5 bases, and 24 bases had no gene match. CDR3 DNA sequence: TGTGCCAGCAGCAAAGCGCCGGTCGGGGAACCAGGGGGCGTTGACTACGAGCAGTACTTC. Its protein product is CASSKAPVGEPGGVDYEQYF.

The genes are TRBV29-1 and TRBJ2-3; the match to TRBD2 covers 14 bases. CDR1 is SQVTM, CDR2 ANQGSEA, per germline. After removal of 6 bases from V and 5 bases from J, the junction contained 7 bases not matched to a gene. The CDR3 is 15 amino acids. CDR3 loop: CSVPTSGRGGDTQYF. Written as DNA, the CDR3 is TGCAGCGTACCGACTAGCGGGAGGGGTGGAGATACGCAGTATTTT.

In this sample, this clonotype turned up many times. V and J are TRBV28 and TRBJ1-3; no firm D call. The V end was cut by 5 bases, the J end by 1 base, with 9 bases between. CDR1 and CDR2 from the germline V gene are MDHEN and SYDVKM. CDR3 size: 14 residues. CDR3 sequence reads: CASSPSRSGNTIYF. The CDR3 DNA reads TGTGCCAGCAGTCCATCAAGATCTGGAAACACCATATATTTT. Looking up the rest from reference TRBV28 and TRBJ1-3 gives the full variable domain: DVKVTQSSRYLVKRTGEKVFLECVQDMDHENMFWYRQDPGLGLRLIYFSYDVKMKEKGDIPEGYSVSREKKERFSLILESASTNQTSMYLCASSPSRSGNTIYFGEGSWLTVV.

The rearrangement uses TRBV30 and TRBJ1-1; D remains unclear. The CDR3 loop spans 12 amino acids. V was clipped by 3 bases and J by 6 bases, with 11 bases between them. Germline-derived CDR1 and CDR2 are GTSNPN and SVGIG (reference sequence). DNA for the CDR3: TGTGCCTGGAGCCCCGGGTCTTCTGAAGCTTTCTTT. Translating gives CAWSPGSSEAFF.

The sample holds a few counts of this clonotype. The V gene is TRBV7-2, the J gene TRBJ1-4; 10 bases match TRBD1. Germline CDR1 and CDR2: SGHTA and FQGNSA. Trimming cost V 5 bases and J 7 bases; bases outside gene matches: 7. The CDR3 contains 15 residues. CDR3 nucleotide sequence: TGTGCCAGCAGCGCCGGACAGGGGGGAGGTGAAAAACTGTTTTTT. Protein: CASSAGQGGGEKLFF.

This clonotype was found many times. V and J are TRBV29-1 and TRBJ1-5; 10 bases map to TRBD1. V was clipped by 6 bases and J by 5 bases; unmatched bases: 7. Germline loops: CDR1 SQVTM, CDR2 ANQGSEA. This CDR3 spans 14 amino acids. CDR3 bases: TGCAGCGTGGCCTCCGGGACAGGGGATCAGCCCCAGCATTTT. It codes for CSVASGTGDQPQHF.

CDR3 residues: CASRLWDSPGEQYF. The CDR3 DNA reads as TGTGCCAGCAGGCTATGGGACAGCCCGGGCGAGCAGTACTTC. The chain uses TRBV7-2 and TRBJ2-7; 7 positions agree with TRBD1. The V gene's germline CDR1 is SGHTA and CDR2 FQGNSA. The CDR3 has 14 residues. Trimming removed 6 bases from V and 6 bases from J; junction bases left unmatched: 11.

This clonotype appeared many times. The V and J genes are TRBV6-6 and TRBJ2-3; the match to TRBD1 covers 7 bases. CDR1 is MNHNY and CDR2 is SVGAGI in the germline V gene (reference sequence). The CDR3 is 15 amino acids. V was clipped by 0 bases and J by 2 bases; unmatched bases: 2. The CDR3 nucleotides are TGTGCCAGCAGTTACTCGACAGGGTCCACAGATACGCAGTATTTT. This gives the protein CASSYSTGSTDTQYF.

This clonotype was detected ten times or more. V gene TRBV7-8 combines with J gene TRBJ1-6, with D maybe TRBD1 (6 bases). Germline CDR1 reads SGHVS; CDR2 reads FQNEAQ. V lost 1 base and J 4 bases, leaving 8 bases between the germline ends. This CDR3 comprises 15 residues. For the CDR3, the DNA is TGTGCCAGCAGCTTAGTGACAGGATATAATTCACCCCTCCACTTT. Protein: CASSLVTGYNSPLHF.

The sample holds many counts of this clonotype. The V and J genes are TRBV2 and TRBJ2-7; 13 bases are shared with TRBD2. The CDR3 runs to 14 residues. Trimming cost V 8 bases and J 3 bases; bases outside gene matches: 4. Germline-derived CDR1 and CDR2 are SNHLY and FYNNEI. CDR3 sequence (DNA): TGTGCCAGCTGGGGACTAGCGGGGAACTACGAGCAGTACTTC. It yields the protein CASWGLAGNYEQYF.

The V and J genes are TRBV7-2 and TRBJ2-3; possibly TRBD2 for D (6 bases). Germline V gives CDR1 SGHTA, CDR2 FQGNSA. The V end was cut by 1 base, the J end by 2 bases, with 7 bases between. This CDR3 region has 14 residues. CDR3 sequence: CASSLGGITDTQYF. The DNA for the CDR3 is TGTGCCAGCAGCTTAGGCGGGATCACAGATACGCAGTATTTT.